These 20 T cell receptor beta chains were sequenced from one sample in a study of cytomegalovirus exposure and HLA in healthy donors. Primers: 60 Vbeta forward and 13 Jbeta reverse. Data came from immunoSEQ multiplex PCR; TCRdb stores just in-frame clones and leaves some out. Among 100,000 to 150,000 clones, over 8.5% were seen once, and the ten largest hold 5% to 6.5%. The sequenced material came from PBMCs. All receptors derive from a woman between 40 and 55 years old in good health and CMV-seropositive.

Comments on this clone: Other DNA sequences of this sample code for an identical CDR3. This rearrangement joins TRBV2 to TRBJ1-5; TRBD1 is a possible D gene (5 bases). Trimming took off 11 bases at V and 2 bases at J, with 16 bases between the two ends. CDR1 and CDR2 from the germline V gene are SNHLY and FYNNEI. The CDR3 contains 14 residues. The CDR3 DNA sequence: TGTGCCTGCGGGGGGGTTCAGGGCAATCAGCCCCAGCATTTT. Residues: CACGGVQGNQPQHF.

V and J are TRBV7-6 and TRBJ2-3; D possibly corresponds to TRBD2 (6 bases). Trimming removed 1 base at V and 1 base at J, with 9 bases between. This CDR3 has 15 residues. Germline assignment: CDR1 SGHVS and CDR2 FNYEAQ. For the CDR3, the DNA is TGTGCCAGCAGCTTAGACGGGGGAGGCACAGATACGCAGTATTTT. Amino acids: CASSLDGGGTDTQYF.

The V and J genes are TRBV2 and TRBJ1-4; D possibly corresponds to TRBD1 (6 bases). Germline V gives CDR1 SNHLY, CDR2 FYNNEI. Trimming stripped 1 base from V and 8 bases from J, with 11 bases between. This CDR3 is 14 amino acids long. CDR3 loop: CASSEGGLGEKLFF. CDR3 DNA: TGTGCCAGCAGTGAAGGGGGGCTTGGGGAAAAACTGTTTTTT.

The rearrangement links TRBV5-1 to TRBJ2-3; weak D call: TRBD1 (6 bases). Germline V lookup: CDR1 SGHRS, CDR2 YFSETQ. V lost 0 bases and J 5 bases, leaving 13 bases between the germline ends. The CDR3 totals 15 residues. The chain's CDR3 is CASSLEAGVRDTQYF. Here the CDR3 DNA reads TGCGCCAGCAGCTTGGAGGCAGGGGTGAGAGATACGCAGTATTTT.

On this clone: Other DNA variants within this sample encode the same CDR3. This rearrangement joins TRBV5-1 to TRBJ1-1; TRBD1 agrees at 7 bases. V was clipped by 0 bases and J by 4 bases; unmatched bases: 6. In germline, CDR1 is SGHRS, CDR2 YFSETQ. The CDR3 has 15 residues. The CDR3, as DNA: TGCGCCAGCAGCTTGGGACAGGGAATGGGCACTGAAGCTTTCTTT. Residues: CASSLGQGMGTEAFF.

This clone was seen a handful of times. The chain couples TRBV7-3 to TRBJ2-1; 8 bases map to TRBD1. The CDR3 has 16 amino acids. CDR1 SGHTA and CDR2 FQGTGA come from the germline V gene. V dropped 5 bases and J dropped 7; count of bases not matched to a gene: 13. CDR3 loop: CASSPGTGIVYNEQFF. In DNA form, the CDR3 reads TGTGCCAGCAGCCCCGGGACAGGTATTGTCTATAATGAGCAGTTCTTC.

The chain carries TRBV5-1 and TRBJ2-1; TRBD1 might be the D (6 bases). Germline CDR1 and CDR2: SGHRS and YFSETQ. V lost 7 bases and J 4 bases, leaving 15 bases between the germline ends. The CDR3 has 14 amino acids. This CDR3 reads CASSPGTSYNEQFF. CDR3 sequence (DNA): TGCGCCAGCTCTCCCGGGACATCATACAATGAGCAGTTCTTC.

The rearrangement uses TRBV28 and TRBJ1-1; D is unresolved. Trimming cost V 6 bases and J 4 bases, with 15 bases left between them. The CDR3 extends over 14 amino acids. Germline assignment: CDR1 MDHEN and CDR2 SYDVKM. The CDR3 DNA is TGTGCCAGCAGCCTCGGGGAAGTGAGCACTGAAGCTTTCTTT. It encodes CASSLGEVSTEAFF.

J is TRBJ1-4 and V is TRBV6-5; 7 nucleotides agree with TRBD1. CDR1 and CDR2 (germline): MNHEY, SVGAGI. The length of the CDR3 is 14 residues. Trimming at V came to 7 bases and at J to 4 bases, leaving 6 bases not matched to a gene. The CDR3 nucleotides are TGTGCCAGCACTTCAGGGGGGTATAATGAAAAACTGTTTTTT. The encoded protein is CASTSGGYNEKLFF.

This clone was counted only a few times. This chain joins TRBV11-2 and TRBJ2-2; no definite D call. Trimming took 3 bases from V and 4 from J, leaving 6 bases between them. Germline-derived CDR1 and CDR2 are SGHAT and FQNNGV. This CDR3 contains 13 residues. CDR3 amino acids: CASSFQLTGELFF. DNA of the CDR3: TGTGCCAGCAGCTTTCAACTCACCGGGGAGCTGTTTTTT.

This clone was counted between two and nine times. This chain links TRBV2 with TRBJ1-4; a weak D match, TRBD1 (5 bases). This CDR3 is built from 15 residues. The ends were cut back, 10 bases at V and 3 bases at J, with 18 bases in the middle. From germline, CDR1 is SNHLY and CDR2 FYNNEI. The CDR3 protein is CATRQSRVPNEKLFF. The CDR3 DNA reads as TGTGCCACTCGACAGTCCAGGGTACCTAATGAAAAACTGTTTTTT. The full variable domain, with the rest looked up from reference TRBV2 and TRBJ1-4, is EPEVTQTPSHQVTQMGQEVILRCVPISNHLYFYWYRQILGQKVEFLVSFYNNEISEKSEIFDDQFSVERPDGSNFTLKIRSTKLEDSAMYFCATRQSRVPNEKLFFGSGTQLSVL.

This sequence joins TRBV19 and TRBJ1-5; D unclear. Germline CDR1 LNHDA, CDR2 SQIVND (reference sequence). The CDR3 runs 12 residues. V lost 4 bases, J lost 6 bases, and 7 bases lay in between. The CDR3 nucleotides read TGTGCCAGTAGTACGAGGGCTCAGCCCCAGCATTTT. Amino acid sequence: CASSTRAQPQHF.

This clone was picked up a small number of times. CDR3 bases: TGTGCCAGCAGCTCCACAGGGGTCCCAAGCACAGATACGCAGTATTTT. It specifies CASSSTGVPSTDTQYF. The chain links TRBV7-3 to TRBJ2-3; 7 bases line up with TRBD1. CDR1 is SGHTA, CDR2 FQGTGA, per germline. This CDR3 has 16 amino acids. J was trimmed by 0 bases and V by 4 bases; bases with no gene match: 7.

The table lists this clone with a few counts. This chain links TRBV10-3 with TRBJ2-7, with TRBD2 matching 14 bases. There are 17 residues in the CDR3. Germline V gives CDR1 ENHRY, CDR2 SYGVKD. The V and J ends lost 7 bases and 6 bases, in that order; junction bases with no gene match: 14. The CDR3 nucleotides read TGTGCCATCAACCCGACTAGCGGGGGGGCTGAGTTGTGCGAGCAGTACTTC. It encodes CAINPTSGGAELCEQYF.

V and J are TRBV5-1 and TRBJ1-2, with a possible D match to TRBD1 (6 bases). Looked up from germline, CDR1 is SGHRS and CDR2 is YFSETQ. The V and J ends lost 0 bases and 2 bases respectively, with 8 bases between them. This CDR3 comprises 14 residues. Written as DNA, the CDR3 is TGCGCCAGCAGCTTGGCGGGACAAAACTATGGCTACACCTTC. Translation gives CASSLAGQNYGYTF.

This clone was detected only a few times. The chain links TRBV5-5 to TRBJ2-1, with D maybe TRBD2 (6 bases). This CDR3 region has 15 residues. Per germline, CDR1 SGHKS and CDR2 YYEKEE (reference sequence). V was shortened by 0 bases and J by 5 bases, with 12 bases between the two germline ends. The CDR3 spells CASSLVSGPDNEQFF. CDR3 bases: TGTGCCAGCAGCTTGGTCAGCGGGCCGGACAATGAGCAGTTCTTC.

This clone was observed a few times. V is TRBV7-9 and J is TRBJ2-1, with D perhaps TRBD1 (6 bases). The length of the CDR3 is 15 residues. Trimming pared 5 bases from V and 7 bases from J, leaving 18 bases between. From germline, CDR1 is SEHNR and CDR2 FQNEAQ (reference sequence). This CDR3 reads CASSLGQILGNEQFF. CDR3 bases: TGTGCCAGCAGCCTCGGACAGATCCTCGGGAATGAGCAGTTCTTC.

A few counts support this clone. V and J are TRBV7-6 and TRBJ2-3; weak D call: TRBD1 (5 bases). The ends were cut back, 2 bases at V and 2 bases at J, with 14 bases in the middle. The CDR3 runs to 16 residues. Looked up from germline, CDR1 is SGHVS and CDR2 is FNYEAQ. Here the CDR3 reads CASSLNSLGPTDTQYF. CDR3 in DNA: TGTGCCAGCAGCTTAAATTCGTTGGGGCCCACAGATACGCAGTATTTT.

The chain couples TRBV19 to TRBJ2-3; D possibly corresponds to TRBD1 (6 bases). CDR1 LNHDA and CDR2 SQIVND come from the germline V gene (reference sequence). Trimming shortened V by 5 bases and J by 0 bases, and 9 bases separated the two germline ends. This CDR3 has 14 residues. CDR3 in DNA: TGTGCCAGTAGTGGGACACCGAGCACAGATACGCAGTATTTT. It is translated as CASSGTPSTDTQYF.

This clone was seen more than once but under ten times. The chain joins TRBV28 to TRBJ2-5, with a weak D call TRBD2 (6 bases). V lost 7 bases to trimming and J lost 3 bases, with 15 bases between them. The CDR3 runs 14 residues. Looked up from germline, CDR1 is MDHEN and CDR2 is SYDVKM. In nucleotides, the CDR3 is TGTGCCAGCATCCCCAGCACGGGGGAAGAGACCCAGTACTTC. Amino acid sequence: CASIPSTGEETQYF.